This T cell receptor (beta chain) was obtained from a study of CD8+CD57+ T cells in acquired aplastic anemia. Study details: The average for DNA from sorted CD4+ and CD8+ cells was 2.5 to 4 ug. Findings and limits, study-wide: In CD8+ cells, Simpson's diversity showed no significant difference between patients and controls.

The study profiled TCR beta VDJ and CDR3 using genomic DNA as template. TCRdb reprocessed the reads via MiXCR and lists one record per CDR3 protein. The sample has a few hundred thousand distinct CDR3 sequences; about 80% are singletons. By flow cytometry, patients selected for sequencing had shown an expansion of CD8+CD57+ cells. This clonotype has only one observation. Its specificity is not known. Per the germline V gene, CDR1 is DFQATT and CDR2 is SNEGSKA (reference sequence). The CDR3 has 14 amino acids. The V and J ends lost 3 bases and 1 base respectively, with 12 bases between them. The source is a human donor with aplastic anemia. The chain carries TRBV20-1 and TRBJ1-1; D remains ambiguous. The source material was sorted CD4+, CD8+, or CD8+CD57+ T cells (not recorded which) from PBMCs. The CDR3 sequence: CSASAPNKNTEAFF. DNA of the CDR3: TGCAGTGCTAGTGCCCCGAACAAGAACACTGAAGCTTTCTTT.